This paragraph reports one T cell receptor (beta chain). Its matching antigen is unknown. Losses at the gene ends were 4 bases for V and 5 bases for J; bases not matched to a gene: 17. Germline V gene data show CDR1 as MNHEY and CDR2 as SMNVEV (reference sequence). The CDR3 loop spans 18 amino acids. Sequenced by immunoSEQ multiplex PCR; TCRdb stores in-frame clones only, minus some. The sample includes 20,000 to 25,000 clones, approximately 76% of them seen just once. CD4+ T cells from unexposed donors were obtained before the COVID-19 pandemic (2011-2018). Isolation of CD4+ T cells took place after approximately 10 days in culture. Cells permitting, SARS-CoV-2 S/N and four cold-coronavirus spikes were tested on unexposed-donor CD4+ T cells. Cultures received half-medium IL-2 refreshes on days 3 and 7. The sample comes from a study of CD4 T cells in relation to SARS-CoV-2 and coronaviruses. The study's findings and limits: Crossreactivity was assessed only for spike protein, not other viral proteins.

The sequence was collected from a human donor in good health. The rearrangement uses TRBV27 and TRBJ2-5; 9 bases agree with TRBD1. Sequences were obtained from CD4+ T cells from PBMCs, cultured in vitro. Here the CDR3 DNA reads TGTGCCAGCAGTTCGAACCCGAAAACAGGGGGCGCGGTGGAGACCCAGTACTTC. It is translated as CASSSNPKTGGAVETQYF.